Listed here is a single TCR beta chain. What it recognizes is unknown. This CDR3 is 17 amino acids long. Trimming removed 3 bases at V and 4 bases at J, with 21 bases between. The germline V gene encodes CDR1 SEHNR and CDR2 FQNEAQ (reference sequence). The data were obtained in a study of shared clonotypes between healthy human individuals. Findings and limits, study-wide: Clonotypes not shared had lower generation probabilities than those common to all four donors.

Clones were read by immunoSEQ multiplex PCR, and TCRdb kept only the in-frame ones, dropping some. Here the sample spans more than 400,000 clones, 90% to 96% being singletons. The chain combines TRBV7-9 with TRBJ2-5; D remains ambiguous. The receptor comes from a woman under 40 in good health. The sequenced material came from naive CD4+ T cells sorted from blood. As to subset: CD45RA+ positively selected. The CDR3 bases are TGTGCCAGCAGCTTTTCTCTCGGCCGCTCAGGCGGAGAGACCCAGTACTTC. Translated, it gives CASSFSLGRSGGETQYF. Complete variable domain (other parts from reference TRBV7-9 and TRBJ2-5): DTGVSQNPRHKITKRGQNVTFRCDPISEHNRLYWYRQTLGQGPEFLTYFQNEAQLEKSRLLSDRFSAERPKGSFSTLEIQRTEQGDSAMYLCASSFSLGRSGGETQYFGPGTRLLVL.